This T cell receptor beta chain was sequenced during a study of cytomegalovirus exposure and HLA in healthy donors. Study-wide findings and caveats: TCR beta chains associated with HLA were, in a later analysis, more clonally expanded than equally common others.

Researchers ran the PCR with 60 Vbeta and 13 Jbeta primers. The assay was immunoSEQ multiplex PCR, and TCRdb's table has in-frame clones only and misses some. This sample has under 100,000 clones; 78% occur once, and the top ten carry approximately 5.6%. Points on this clone: What it binds is unknown.

Germline V gene data show CDR1 as SGHRS and CDR2 as YFSETQ. This CDR3 is built from 14 residues. Unmatched junction bases numbered 3, after V lost 4 bases and J lost 4 bases. The sequencing input was PBMCs. This TCR was sampled from a man aged 18 to 35 in good health and CMV-seropositive. This chain joins TRBV5-1 and TRBJ2-7; 12 bases are a match to TRBD2. The DNA of the CDR3 is TGCGCCAGCAGCGTGACTAGCGGGAGTTACGAGCAGTACTTC. It encodes CASSVTSGSYEQYF.